The 26 T cell receptor beta chains reported below all come from one sample, sequenced in a study of blood T cell repertoires in COVID-19. Sequencing used immunoSEQ multiplex PCR; TCRdb keeps in-frame clones, though not all of them. This table holds roughly 290,000 clones, about 85% found once. Sample: peripheral blood. These receptor sequences come from a human donor with COVID-19, enrolled during active disease. The donor label of this sample is uncertain.

This clone was observed many times. The V call is TRBV5-1, the J call TRBJ2-7; the D is unclear. The length of the CDR3 is 13 residues. Germline assignment: CDR1 SGHRS and CDR2 YFSETQ. The V end was cut by 5 bases, the J end by 2 bases, with 11 bases between. In DNA, the CDR3 is TGCGCCAGCAGTTCCAGCGTGACCTACGAGCAGTACTTC. Its protein is CASSSSVTYEQYF.

The table lists this clone with a few counts. This chain joins TRBV18 and TRBJ2-3; D is unclear. V lost 4 bases, J lost 0 bases, and 11 bases lay in between. The germline V gene has CDR1 KGHSH and CDR2 LQKENI. The CDR3 consists of 15 residues. CDR3 DNA: TGTGCCAGCTCACAAACTTATGCTAGCACAGATACGCAGTATTTT. Protein sequence: CASSQTYASTDTQYF. Filled out from reference TRBV18 and TRBJ2-3, the complete variable domain reads NAGVMQNPRHLVRRRGQEARLRCSPMKGHSHVYWYRQLPEEGLKFMVYLQKENIIDESGMPKERFSAEFPKEGPSILRIQQVVRGDSAAYFCASSQTYASTDTQYFGPGTRLTVL.

The V gene is TRBV6-6, the J gene TRBJ1-4; 10 positions match TRBD1. After removal of 6 bases from V and 7 bases from J, the junction contained 5 bases not matched to a gene. The CDR3 has 14 amino acids. The germline CDR1 and CDR2 sequences are MNHNY and SVGAGI (reference sequence). CDR3 nucleotides: TGTGCCAGCAGGTTAGACAGGGGGCGTGAAAAACTGTTTTTT. Translating it yields CASRLDRGREKLFF.

This chain uses TRBV5-1 with TRBJ2-1; maybe TRBD1 (6 bases). The V gene's germline CDR1 is SGHRS and CDR2 YFSETQ. The ends were cut back, 2 bases at V and 7 bases at J, with 13 bases in the middle. CDR3 length: 14 amino acids. The chain's CDR3 is CASSFLGAANEQFF. The DNA for the CDR3 is TGCGCCAGCAGCTTTTTGGGGGCCGCGAATGAGCAGTTCTTC.

In this sample, this clone turned up once. The rearrangement uses TRBV18 and TRBJ2-2, with 13 positions matching TRBD2. The V segment lost 0 bases and the J segment 5 bases; nucleotides outside the gene matches: 3. The CDR3 loop spans 17 amino acids. Germline CDR1 is KGHSH and CDR2 is LQKENI. CDR3: CASSPPQGLAGTGELFF. In nucleotides, the CDR3 is TGTGCCAGCTCACCACCACAGGGACTAGCGGGGACCGGGGAGCTGTTTTTT.

The chain couples TRBV28 to TRBJ1-1, with D tentatively TRBD1 (6 bases). Trimming left V 7 bases short and J 8 bases short, with 14 bases between. The V gene's germline CDR1 is MDHEN and CDR2 SYDVKM. The CDR3 consists of 12 residues. CDR3 sequence: CASKGGPLEAFF. In nucleotides, the CDR3 is TGTGCCAGCAAGGGGGGGCCCTTAGAAGCTTTCTTT. Drawing the rest from reference TRBV28 and TRBJ1-1, the complete variable domain is DVKVTQSSRYLVKRTGEKVFLECVQDMDHENMFWYRQDPGLGLRLIYFSYDVKMKEKGDIPEGYSVSREKKERFSLILESASTNQTSMYLCASKGGPLEAFFGQGTRLTVV.

The CDR3 here is CASSTGDAFF. CDR3 nucleotide sequence: TGTGCCAGCTCGACAGGGGACGCTTTCTTT. The chain uses TRBV6-5 and TRBJ1-1; 8 bases match TRBD1. Germline CDR1 and CDR2: MNHEY and SVGAGI. Trimming cost V 8 bases and J 11 bases; bases outside gene matches: 4. This CDR3 contains 10 residues.

As regards this clone: The same CDR3 also results from other DNA sequences found in this sample. The chain uses TRBV6-5 and TRBJ2-7; a weak D match, TRBD2 (5 bases). The V and J ends lost 0 bases and 0 bases respectively, with 9 bases between them. CDR3 size: 15 residues. CDR1 and CDR2 (germline): MNHEY, SVGAGI. This chain's CDR3 is CASSYSPGSSYEQYF. CDR3 DNA sequence: TGTGCCAGCAGTTACTCCCCGGGGAGCTCCTACGAGCAGTACTTC.

The chain couples TRBV27 to TRBJ2-5; tentative D call: TRBD2 (6 bases). V gave up 3 bases and J gave up 4 bases, with 15 bases separating them. Germline V gene lookup returns CDR1 MNHEY and CDR2 SMNVEV (reference sequence). The CDR3 is 15 amino acids. DNA of the CDR3: TGTGCCAGCAGTTTCTCCCGCCAGGGAGGAGAGACCCAGTACTTC. This gives the protein CASSFSRQGGETQYF.

This clone was seen a few times. The V gene is TRBV18, the J gene TRBJ1-6; 11 bases fit TRBD1. Looked up from germline, CDR1 is KGHSH and CDR2 is LQKENI. The CDR3 length is 16 residues. V was pared by 3 bases and J by 9 bases, with 7 bases of the junction left unmatched. The CDR3 protein is CASSPTGTGGRSPLHF. CDR3 coding DNA: TGTGCCAGCTCACCCACCGGGACAGGGGGACGTTCACCCCTCCACTTT.

The V and J genes are TRBV19 and TRBJ1-1; weak D call: TRBD1 (5 bases). V was trimmed by 4 bases and J by 1 base, leaving 13 bases between them. CDR3 length equals 15 residues. Germline V gene data show CDR1 as LNHDA and CDR2 as SQIVND (reference sequence). The CDR3 DNA follows: TGTGCCAGTAGTACCCCCCTCGACAGGAACACTGAAGCTTTCTTT. This gives the protein CASSTPLDRNTEAFF. Drawing the rest from reference TRBV19 and TRBJ1-1, the complete variable domain is DGGITQSPKYLFRKEGQNVTLSCEQNLNHDAMYWYRQDPGQGLRLIYYSQIVNDFQKGDIAEGYSVSREKKESFPLTVTSAQKNPTAFYLCASSTPLDRNTEAFFGQGTRLTVV.

The genes are TRBV11-3 and TRBJ2-3; D is possibly TRBD2 (5 bases). CDR3 length equals 16 residues. Looked up from germline, CDR1 is SGHNT and CDR2 is YENEEA. Trimming shortened V by 4 bases and J by 5 bases, and 19 bases separated the two germline ends. CDR3 in DNA: TGTGCCAGCAGCTCAGGTCTTGGACTTAGTATAGATACGCAGTATTTT. As protein: CASSSGLGLSIDTQYF.

V gene TRBV24-1 combines with J gene TRBJ2-1; TRBD1 matches at 8 bases. Germline V gives CDR1 KGHDR, CDR2 SFDVKD. The CDR3 has 20 residues. The V and J ends lost 3 bases and 0 bases, in that order; junction bases with no gene match: 15. The CDR3 sequence is CATSDQTGAKLETSYNEQFF. The CDR3 coding sequence is TGTGCCACCAGTGATCAGACAGGGGCGAAACTAGAAACCTCCTACAATGAGCAGTTCTTC.

The rearrangement joins TRBV7-6 to TRBJ2-3; 10 nucleotides line up with TRBD2. Germline CDR1 is SGHVS and CDR2 is FNYEAQ. After removal of 0 bases from V and 6 bases from J, the junction contained 6 bases not matched to a gene. The CDR3 totals 16 residues. The DNA for the CDR3 is TGTGCCAGCAGCTTAGCCGCTAGCGGGAGTGCGGATACGCAGTATTTT. Protein: CASSLAASGSADTQYF.

The chain recombines TRBV6-6 with TRBJ2-2; TRBD2 might be the D (5 bases). Germline-derived CDR1 and CDR2 are MNHNY and SVGAGI (reference sequence). Trimming shortened V by 3 bases and J by 7 bases, and 9 bases separated the two germline ends. This CDR3 has 13 amino acids. The CDR3 sequence is CASSYEGIGELFF. DNA of the CDR3: TGTGCCAGCAGTTATGAGGGAATCGGGGAGCTGTTTTTT.

The chain employs TRBV28 and TRBJ1-3, with TRBD1 matching 8 bases. V was pared by 11 bases and J by 5 bases, with 8 bases of the junction left unmatched. Germline CDR1 MDHEN, CDR2 SYDVKM. The CDR3 spans 13 residues. The CDR3 DNA is TGTGCCTCCCTCGACAGGGGCCGAAACACCATATATTTT. Encoded protein: CASLDRGRNTIYF.

V usage is TRBV19 and J usage is TRBJ1-1; no reliable D call. Germline V gene sequence: CDR1 LNHDA, CDR2 SQIVND (reference sequence). The germline V and J ends were trimmed by 7 bases and 2 bases, with 17 bases remaining between them. The CDR3 is made up of 15 amino acids. DNA of the CDR3: TGTGCCAGTACCCCCCAATCTCTAGGTAACACTGAAGCTTTCTTT. This codes for CASTPQSLGNTEAFF. Full variable domain (remainder filled in from reference TRBV19 and TRBJ1-1): DGGITQSPKYLFRKEGQNVTLSCEQNLNHDAMYWYRQDPGQGLRLIYYSQIVNDFQKGDIAEGYSVSREKKESFPLTVTSAQKNPTAFYLCASTPQSLGNTEAFFGQGTRLTVV.

This chain links TRBV28 with TRBJ2-3; D possibly corresponds to TRBD1 (5 bases). Germline CDR1 and CDR2: MDHEN and SYDVKM. This CDR3 contains 16 residues. V lost 1 base and J 5 bases, leaving 16 bases between the germline ends. For the CDR3, the DNA is TGTGCCAGCAGTTTATTCTCTTGGACCAGGGTAGATACGCAGTATTTT. Protein product: CASSLFSWTRVDTQYF.

In DNA form, the CDR3 reads TGCGCCAGCAGCTCCGGGACAGATAATGAAAAACTGTTTTTT. It is translated as CASSSGTDNEKLFF. J is TRBJ1-4 and V is TRBV5-1, with 7 bases identical to TRBD1. The CDR3 is 14 amino acids. Germline-derived CDR1 and CDR2 are SGHRS and YFSETQ. The trim removed 3 bases at V and 4 bases at J, leaving 3 bases unmatched. The variable domain in full, with the rest retrieved from reference TRBV5-1 and TRBJ1-4, is KAGVTQTPRYLIKTRGQQVTLSCSPISGHRSVSWYQQTPGQGLQFLFEYFSETQRNKGNFPGRFSGRQFSNSRSEMNVSTLELGDSALYLCASSSGTDNEKLFFGSGTQLSVL.

The chain carries TRBV5-4 and TRBJ2-5, with TRBD2 identical over 9 bases. Per the germline V gene, CDR1 is SGHNT and CDR2 is YYREEE (reference sequence). Germline trimming cut 3 bases from V and 3 bases from J; bases unmatched to any gene: 12. The CDR3 has 17 residues. The CDR3 is CASSSARGGRAEETQYF. DNA of the CDR3: TGTGCCAGCAGCTCAGCTCGGGGCGGGAGGGCCGAAGAGACCCAGTACTTC.

The chain links TRBV12-5 to TRBJ1-5, with 8 bases that match TRBD1. Germline-derived CDR1 and CDR2 are LGHNT and FRNRAP. The CDR3 covers 19 residues. V lost 0 bases, J lost 2 bases, and 12 bases stayed unmatched. Written as DNA, the CDR3 is TGTGCTAGTGGTTTGGTACTTATCCAGGGGGCTTTGGGCAATCAGCCCCAGCATTTT. Its protein is CASGLVLIQGALGNQPQHF.

V gene TRBV7-9 combines with J gene TRBJ1-1; D unclear. The V end lost 2 bases, the J end lost 6 bases, and 16 bases lay between the germline ends. The V gene's germline CDR1 is SEHNR and CDR2 FQNEAQ (reference sequence). The CDR3 contains 15 residues. CDR3 nucleotide sequence: TGTGCCAGCAGCTTATCTGGGCAGGTTTTTGCTGAAGCTTTCTTT. As protein: CASSLSGQVFAEAFF.

The chain employs TRBV30 and TRBJ1-5, with D possibly TRBD1 on 5 matching bases. V was trimmed by 3 bases and J by 2 bases, leaving 5 bases between them. This CDR3 spans 12 amino acids. Germline loops: CDR1 GTSNPN, CDR2 SVGIG (reference sequence). CDR3 nucleotides: TGTGCCTGGAGACAGGGCAATCAGCCCCAGCATTTT. It encodes CAWRQGNQPQHF.

The V gene is TRBV2, the J gene TRBJ2-3; TRBD1 matches at 9 bases. The CDR3 runs to 13 residues. The V gene's germline CDR1 is SNHLY and CDR2 FYNNEI. Trimming took 7 bases from V and 6 from J; bases not matched to a gene: 5. CDR3 region: CASIKDRGDTQYF. Written as DNA, the CDR3 is TGTGCCAGCATTAAGGACAGGGGTGATACGCAGTATTTT. Based on the CDR3 plus reference TRBV2 and TRBJ2-3, the full variable domain is EPEVTQTPSHQVTQMGQEVILRCVPISNHLYFYWYRQILGQKVEFLVSFYNNEISEKSEIFDDQFSVERPDGSNFTLKIRSTKLEDSAMYFCASIKDRGDTQYFGPGTRLTVL.

The J gene is TRBJ1-4, the V gene TRBV7-3; TRBD1 agrees at 7 bases. The V gene end was trimmed by 5 bases and the J gene end by 6 bases; junction bases not matched to a gene: 12. In germline, CDR1 is SGHTA, CDR2 FQGTGA. This CDR3 has 16 residues. This chain's CDR3 is CASSPDGTAEYEKLFF. Written as DNA, the CDR3 is TGTGCCAGCAGCCCAGATGGGACAGCGGAATATGAAAAACTGTTTTTT.

This chain uses TRBV5-1 with TRBJ2-1; maybe TRBD2 (6 bases). The CDR3 is made up of 16 amino acids. V was clipped by 0 bases and J by 4 bases, with 14 bases between them. The germline V gene encodes CDR1 SGHRS and CDR2 YFSETQ. The CDR3 spells CASSLDGGRPYNEQFF. In DNA, the CDR3 is TGCGCCAGCAGCTTGGATGGAGGGCGCCCTTACAATGAGCAGTTCTTC.